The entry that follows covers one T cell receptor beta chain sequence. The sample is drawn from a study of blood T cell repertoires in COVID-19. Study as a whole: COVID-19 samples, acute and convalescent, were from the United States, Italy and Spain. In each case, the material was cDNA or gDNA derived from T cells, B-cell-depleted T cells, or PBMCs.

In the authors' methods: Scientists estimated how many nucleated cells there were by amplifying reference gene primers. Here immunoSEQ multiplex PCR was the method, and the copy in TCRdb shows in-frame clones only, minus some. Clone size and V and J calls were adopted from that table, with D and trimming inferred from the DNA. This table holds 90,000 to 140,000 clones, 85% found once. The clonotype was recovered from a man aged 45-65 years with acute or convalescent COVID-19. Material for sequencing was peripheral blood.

The CDR3, as DNA: TGTGCCAGCAGCTTAGGGGCAGGAAAGGAGACCCAGTACTTC. Its translation: CASSLGAGKETQYF. The chain has TRBV7-9 and TRBJ2-5; no definite D call. Trimming removed 1 base at V and 5 bases at J, with 11 bases between. Germline CDR1 reads SEHNR; CDR2 reads FQNEAQ (reference sequence). The length of the CDR3 is 14 residues. The whole variable domain, filled in from reference TRBV7-9 and TRBJ2-5, reads DTGVSQNPRHKITKRGQNVTFRCDPISEHNRLYWYRQTLGQGPEFLTYFQNEAQLEKSRLLSDRFSAERPKGSFSTLEIQRTEQGDSAMYLCASSLGAGKETQYFGPGTRLLVL.